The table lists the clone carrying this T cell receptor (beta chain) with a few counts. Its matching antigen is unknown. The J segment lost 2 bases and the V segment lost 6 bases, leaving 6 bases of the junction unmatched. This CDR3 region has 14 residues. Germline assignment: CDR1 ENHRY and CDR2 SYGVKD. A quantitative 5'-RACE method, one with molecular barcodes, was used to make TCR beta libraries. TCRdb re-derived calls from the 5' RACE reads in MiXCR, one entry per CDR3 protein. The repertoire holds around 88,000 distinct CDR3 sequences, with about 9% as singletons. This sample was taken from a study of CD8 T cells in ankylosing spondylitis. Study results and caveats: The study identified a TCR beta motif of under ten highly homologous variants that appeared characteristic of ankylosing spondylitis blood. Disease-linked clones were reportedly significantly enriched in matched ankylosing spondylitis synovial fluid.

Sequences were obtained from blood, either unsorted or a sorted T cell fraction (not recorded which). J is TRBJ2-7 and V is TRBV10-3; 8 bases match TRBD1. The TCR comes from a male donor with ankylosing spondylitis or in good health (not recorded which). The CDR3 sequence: CAISAGQVTYEQYF. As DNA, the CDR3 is TGTGCCATCAGCGCGGGACAGGTAACCTACGAGCAGTACTTC.